The rows below give T cell receptor beta chains drawn from one sample of a study of blood T cell repertoires in COVID-19. The data were produced by immunoSEQ multiplex PCR, yet TCRdb's version contains in-frame clones alone and is incomplete. The data contain about 190,000 clones, roughly 83% of them singletons. Sequencing was done on a sample of PBMCs or T cells enriched from blood (not recorded which). The source of these receptors is a woman aged 25 to 39 who had recovered from COVID-19. The CDR3 runs from the conserved cysteine through the conserved F or W. D genes are given only for firm matches. Part of the rows lack a size; the others show once, few, many or a class for expanded clones.

TRBV19	TRBJ1-3	.	.	CASSMRGGSSGNTIYF	TGTGCCAGTAGTATGAGGGGCGGGAGCTCTGGAAACACCATATATTTT
TRBV20-1	TRBJ1-4	TRBD1	once	CSASVTGRNEKLFF	TGCAGTGCTAGTGTGACAGGGAGGAATGAAAAACTGTTTTTT
TRBV27	TRBJ2-3	TRBD2	.	CASSRPDLAGGDTDTQYF	TGTGCCAGCAGTCGACCTGACCTAGCGGGGGGCGACACAGATACGCAGTATTTT
TRBV6-1	TRBJ2-5	.	.	CASSEGGGPETQYF	TGTGCCAGCAGTGAAGGGGGGGGGCCAGAGACCCAGTACTTC
TRBV7-2	TRBJ1-5	.	.	CASSLVEQGDQPQHF	TGTGCCAGCAGCTTAGTTGAACAGGGAGATCAGCCCCAGCATTTT
TRBV7-9	TRBJ1-3	.	.	CASTPTHGNAIYF	TGTGCCAGCACCCCGACACACGGAAACGCCATATATTTT
TRBV27	TRBJ2-6	TRBD1	.	CASSLETGGGGANVLTF	TGTGCCAGCAGTTTAGAGACAGGGGGCGGTGGGGCCAACGTCCTGACTTTC
TRBV27	TRBJ1-1	.	.	CASSYQQTTPNTEAFF	TGTGCCAGCAGTTACCAACAGACAACTCCAAACACTGAAGCTTTCTTT
TRBV27	TRBJ2-7	.	.	CASSLNSFYEQYF	TGTGCCAGCAGTTTAAACTCTTTCTACGAGCAGTACTTC
TRBV5-8	TRBJ1-5	TRBD1	once	CASSGTGVNQPQHF	TGTGCCAGCAGCGGGACAGGGGTCAATCAGCCCCAGCATTTT
TRBV29-1	TRBJ2-7	TRBD1	.	CSVEGTGGPYEQYF	TGCAGCGTTGAAGGGACAGGGGGACCCTACGAGCAGTACTTC
TRBV4-2	TRBJ2-2	.	.	CASSQDLSVSGELFF	TGTGCCAGCAGCCAAGATTTATCGGTTTCCGGGGAGCTGTTTTTT
TRBV5-5	TRBJ1-5	TRBD1	few	CASSSTQGSNQPQHF	TGTGCCAGCAGCTCGACACAGGGGAGCAATCAGCCCCAGCATTTT